This note documents a single T cell receptor beta chain sequence. The table came from immunoSEQ multiplex PCR; TCRdb's copy has only in-frame clones and leaves some out. Of about 320,000 clones in the sample, approximately 84% were seen once. V shed 4 bases and J 8 bases; nucleotides not matched to a gene: 5. Per germline, CDR1 LNHDA and CDR2 SQIVND (reference sequence). The CDR3 loop spans 13 amino acids. This specimen comes from a study of blood T cell repertoires in COVID-19. The J gene is TRBJ2-1, the V gene TRBV19, with 7 bases lining up with TRBD2. The TCR comes from a woman aged 18 to 35 who had recovered from COVID-19. Sequenced: PBMCs or T cells enriched from blood (not recorded which). The CDR3, as DNA: TGTGCCAGTAGTAGCGGGAGAGTTGATGAGCAGTTCTTC. It yields the protein CASSSGRVDEQFF. Together with reference TRBV19 and TRBJ2-1, the CDR3 gives the full variable domain: DGGITQSPKYLFRKEGQNVTLSCEQNLNHDAMYWYRQDPGQGLRLIYYSQIVNDFQKGDIAEGYSVSREKKESFPLTVTSAQKNPTAFYLCASSSGRVDEQFFGPGTRLTVL.